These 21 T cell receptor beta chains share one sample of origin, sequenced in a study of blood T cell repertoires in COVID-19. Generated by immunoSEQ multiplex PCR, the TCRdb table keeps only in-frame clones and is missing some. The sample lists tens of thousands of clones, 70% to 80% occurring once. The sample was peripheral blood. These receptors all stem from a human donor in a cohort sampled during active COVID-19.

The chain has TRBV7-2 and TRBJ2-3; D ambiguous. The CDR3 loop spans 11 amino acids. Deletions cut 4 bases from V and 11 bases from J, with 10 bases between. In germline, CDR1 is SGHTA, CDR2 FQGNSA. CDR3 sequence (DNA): TGTGCCAGCAGCTCCCATGAGAAGCAGTATTTT. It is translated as CASSSHEKQYF.

In DNA form, the CDR3 reads TGTGCCTGGAGTCCAGGGATCACTGAAGCTTTCTTT. Translated, it gives CAWSPGITEAFF. This chain links TRBV30 with TRBJ1-1, with a tentative D call TRBD1 (5 bases). V was pared by 2 bases and J by 4 bases, with 8 bases between. The germline V gene has CDR1 GTSNPN and CDR2 SVGIG (reference sequence). This CDR3 comprises 12 residues.

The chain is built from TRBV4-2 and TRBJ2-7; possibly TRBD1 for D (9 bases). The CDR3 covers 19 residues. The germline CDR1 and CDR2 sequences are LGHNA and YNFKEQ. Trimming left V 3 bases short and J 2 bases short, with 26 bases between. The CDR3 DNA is TGTGCCAGCAGCCACGGGACAGGGAGGCAACGGGAGGGGACCTACGAGCAGTACTTC. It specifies CASSHGTGRQREGTYEQYF.

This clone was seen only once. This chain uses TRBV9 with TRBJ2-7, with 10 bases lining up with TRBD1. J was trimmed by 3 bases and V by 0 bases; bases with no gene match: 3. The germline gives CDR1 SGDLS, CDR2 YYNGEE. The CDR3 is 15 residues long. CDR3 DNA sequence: TGTGCCAGCAGCGTAGGACAGGGGGCTTTCTACGAGCAGTACTTC. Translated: CASSVGQGAFYEQYF. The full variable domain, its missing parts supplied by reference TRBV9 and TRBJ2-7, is DSGVTQTPKHLITATGQRVTLRCSPRSGDLSVYWYQQSLDQGLQFLIQYYNGEERAKGNILERFSAQQFPDLHSELNLSSLELGDSALYFCASSVGQGAFYEQYFGPGTRLTVT.

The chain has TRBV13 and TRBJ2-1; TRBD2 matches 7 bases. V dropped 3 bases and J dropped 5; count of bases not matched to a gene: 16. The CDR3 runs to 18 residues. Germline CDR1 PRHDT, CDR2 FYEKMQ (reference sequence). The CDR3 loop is CASSLGLGGKRGNNEQFF. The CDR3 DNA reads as TGTGCCAGCAGCTTGGGTTTGGGGGGGAAAAGGGGAAACAATGAGCAGTTCTTC.

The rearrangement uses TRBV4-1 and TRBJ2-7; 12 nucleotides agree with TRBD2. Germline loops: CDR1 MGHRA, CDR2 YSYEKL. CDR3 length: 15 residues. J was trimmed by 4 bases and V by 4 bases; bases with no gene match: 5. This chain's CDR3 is CASSRSTSGSYEQYF. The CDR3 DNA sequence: TGCGCCAGCAGCCGCTCGACTAGCGGGAGTTACGAGCAGTACTTC.

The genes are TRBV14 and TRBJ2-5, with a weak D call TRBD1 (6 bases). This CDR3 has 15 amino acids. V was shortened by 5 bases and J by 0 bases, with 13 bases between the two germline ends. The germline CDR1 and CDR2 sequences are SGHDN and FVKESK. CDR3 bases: TGTGCCAGCAGCGTTCAGGGGCTTTACCAAGAGACCCAGTACTTC. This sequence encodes CASSVQGLYQETQYF.

This CDR3 is CSVDLQGTGELFF. Here the CDR3 DNA reads TGCAGCGTTGACCTGCAGGGGACCGGGGAGCTGTTTTTT. This chain joins TRBV29-1 and TRBJ2-2, with D perhaps TRBD1 (6 bases). CDR1 is SQVTM, CDR2 ANQGSEA, per germline. V was shortened by 3 bases and J by 5 bases, with 10 bases between the two germline ends. The CDR3 covers 13 residues.

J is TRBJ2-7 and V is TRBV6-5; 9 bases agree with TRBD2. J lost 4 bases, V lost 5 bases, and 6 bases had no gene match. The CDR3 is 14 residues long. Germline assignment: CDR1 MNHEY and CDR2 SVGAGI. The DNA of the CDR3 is TGTGCCAGCAGTATGGGGACTAGCCTATACGAGCAGTACTTC. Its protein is CASSMGTSLYEQYF.

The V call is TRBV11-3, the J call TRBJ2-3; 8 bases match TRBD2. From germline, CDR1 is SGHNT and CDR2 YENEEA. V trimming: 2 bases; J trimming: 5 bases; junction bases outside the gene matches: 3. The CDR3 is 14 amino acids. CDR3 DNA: TGTGCCAGCAGCTTACGAGCGGGAGTAGATACGCAGTATTTT. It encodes CASSLRAGVDTQYF.

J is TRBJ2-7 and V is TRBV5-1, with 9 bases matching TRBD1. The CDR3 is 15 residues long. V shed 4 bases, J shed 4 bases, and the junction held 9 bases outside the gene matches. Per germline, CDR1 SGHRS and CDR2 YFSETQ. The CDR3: CASSQRQGDQYEQYF. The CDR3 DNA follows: TGCGCCAGCAGCCAGCGACAGGGGGACCAATACGAGCAGTACTTC.

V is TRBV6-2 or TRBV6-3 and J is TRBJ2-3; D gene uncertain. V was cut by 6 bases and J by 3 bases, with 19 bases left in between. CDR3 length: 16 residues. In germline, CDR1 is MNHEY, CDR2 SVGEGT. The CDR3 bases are TGTGCCAGCAGCCCTAGGCTAGGCTTTGGAACAGATACGCAGTATTTT. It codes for CASSPRLGFGTDTQYF.

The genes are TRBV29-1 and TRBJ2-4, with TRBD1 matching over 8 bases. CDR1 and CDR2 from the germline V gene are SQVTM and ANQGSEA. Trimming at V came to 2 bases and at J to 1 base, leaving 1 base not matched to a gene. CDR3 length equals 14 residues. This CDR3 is CSVETGGAKNIQYF. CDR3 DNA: TGCAGCGTTGAAACAGGGGGTGCCAAAAACATTCAGTACTTC.

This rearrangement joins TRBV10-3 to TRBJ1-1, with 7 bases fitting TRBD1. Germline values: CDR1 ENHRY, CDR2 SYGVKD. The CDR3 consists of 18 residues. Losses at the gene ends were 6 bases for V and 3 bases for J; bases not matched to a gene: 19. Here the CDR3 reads CAIRDLLTGPSSHTEAFF. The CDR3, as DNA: TGTGCCATCAGAGACTTATTGACAGGGCCGAGCTCGCACACTGAAGCTTTCTTT.

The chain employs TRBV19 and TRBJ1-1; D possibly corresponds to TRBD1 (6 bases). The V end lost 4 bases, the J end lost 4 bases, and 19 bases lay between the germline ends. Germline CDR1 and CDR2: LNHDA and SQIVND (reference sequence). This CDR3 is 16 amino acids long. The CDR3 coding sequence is TGTGCCAGTAGTAGCCTTGACCCCCAGGACAGCACTGAAGCTTTCTTT. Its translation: CASSSLDPQDSTEAFF.

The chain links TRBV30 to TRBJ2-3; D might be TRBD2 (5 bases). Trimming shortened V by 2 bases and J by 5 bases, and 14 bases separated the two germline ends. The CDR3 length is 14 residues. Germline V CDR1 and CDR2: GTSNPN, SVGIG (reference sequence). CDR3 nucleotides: TGTGCCTGGAGTCACGGACTGGGTGAAGATACGCAGTATTTT. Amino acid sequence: CAWSHGLGEDTQYF.

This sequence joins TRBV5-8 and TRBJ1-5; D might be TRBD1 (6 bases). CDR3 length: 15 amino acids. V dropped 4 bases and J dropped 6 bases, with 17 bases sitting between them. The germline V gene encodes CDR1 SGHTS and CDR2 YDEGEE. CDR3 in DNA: TGTGCCAGCAGCCTCGGACAGTATCCAGGTCAGCCCCAGCATTTT. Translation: CASSLGQYPGQPQHF.

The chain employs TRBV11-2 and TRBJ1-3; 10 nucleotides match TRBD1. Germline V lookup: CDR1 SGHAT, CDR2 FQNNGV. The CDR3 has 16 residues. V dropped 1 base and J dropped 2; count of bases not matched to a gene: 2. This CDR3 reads CASSLGDRGTGNTIYF. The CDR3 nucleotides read TGTGCCAGCAGCTTAGGGGACAGGGGCACTGGAAACACCATATATTTT.

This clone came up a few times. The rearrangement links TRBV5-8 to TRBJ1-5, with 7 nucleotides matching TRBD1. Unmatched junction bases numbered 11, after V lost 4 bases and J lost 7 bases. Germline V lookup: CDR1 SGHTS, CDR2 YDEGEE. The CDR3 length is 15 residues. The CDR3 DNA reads TGTGCCAGCAGCGCGACACAGGGGTCAGGGCAGCCCCAGCATTTT. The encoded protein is CASSATQGSGQPQHF.

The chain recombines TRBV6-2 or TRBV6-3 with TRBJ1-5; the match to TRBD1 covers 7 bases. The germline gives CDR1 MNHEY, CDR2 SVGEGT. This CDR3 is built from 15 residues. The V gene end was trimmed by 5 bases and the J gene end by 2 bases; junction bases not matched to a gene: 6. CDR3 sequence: CASSIQGIGNQPQHF. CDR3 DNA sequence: TGTGCCAGCAGTATACAGGGGATAGGCAATCAGCCCCAGCATTTT.

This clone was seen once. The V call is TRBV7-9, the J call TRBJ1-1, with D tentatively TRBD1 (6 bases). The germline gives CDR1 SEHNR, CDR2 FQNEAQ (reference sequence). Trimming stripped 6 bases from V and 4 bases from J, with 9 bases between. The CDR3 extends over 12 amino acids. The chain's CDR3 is CASRLDSTEAFF. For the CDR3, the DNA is TGTGCCAGCAGGTTGGACAGCACTGAAGCTTTCTTT.